The clone carrying this T cell receptor (delta chain) turned up a few times. The amino acid sequence in TCRdb belongs to a much larger clone and departs from this DNA's translation at residue 7, likely a sequencing read error; the sequence shown is translated from the DNA. The source of the sample is a study of gamma-delta chains in newborns, infants, children. Turning to the study itself: Polyclonal expansion of innate γδ T cells after birth follows microbial exposure.

TCRdb applied CATT to the reads for clone calling. The table has fewer than 12,000 delta-chain clones, around 8.3% seen once; the top ten hold under 9.5%. The CDR3 has 18 residues. From germline, CDR1 is GEAIGNYY and CDR2 EKD. Trimming removed 0 bases from V and 2 bases from J; junction bases left unmatched: 4. The sample comprised blood. This TCR was recovered from a child who was a newborn, infant or young child, either healthy, febrile or measles-vaccinated (not recorded which). The rearrangement joins TRDV2 to TRDJ3, with 9 bases matching TRDD3. This CDR3 is CACDTVMGDTWDTRQMFF. DNA of the CDR3: TGTGCCTGTGACACCGTAATGGGGGATACCTGGGACACCCGACAGATGTTTTTC.